Below are 25 T cell receptor beta chains sequenced from a single sample in a study of CD8 T cells in ankylosing spondylitis. Study-wide points: Within ankylosing spondylitis blood, a TCR beta motif made up of several highly homologous variants appeared to be characteristic.

No antigen is known for these receptors. TCRdb re-called the 5' RACE reads through MiXCR, storing one row per CDR3 protein. The data contain approximately 520,000 distinct CDR3 sequences, about 5.2% of them singletons. Specimen: blood, either unsorted or a sorted T cell fraction (not recorded which). These receptors were obtained from a male donor with ankylosing spondylitis.

The chain joins TRBV5-5 to TRBJ2-7; 11 positions agree with TRBD1. J gave up 5 bases and V 7 bases, and 8 bases lay outside the gene matches. Germline loops: CDR1 SGHKS, CDR2 YYEKEE (reference sequence). The CDR3 runs 14 residues. CDR3 loop: CASGRTGGMNEQYF. The CDR3 nucleotides are TGTGCCAGCGGAAGGACAGGGGGCATGAACGAGCAGTACTTC. The entire variable domain, with the rest obtained from reference TRBV5-5 and TRBJ2-7, is as follows: DAGVTQSPTHLIKTRGQQVTLRCSPISGHKSVSWYQQVLGQGPQFIFQYYEKEERGRGNFPDRFSARQFPNYSSELNVNALLLGDSALYLCASGRTGGMNEQYFGPGTRLTVT.

The table lists this clonotype with many counts. This chain connects TRBV7-2 to TRBJ2-7; D gene uncertain. Germline CDR1 and CDR2: SGHTA and FQGNSA. Trimming took 1 base from V and 1 from J, leaving 5 bases between them. There are 13 residues in the CDR3. The CDR3 DNA follows: TGTGCCAGCAGCTTAGGTATTTCCTACGAGCAGTACTTC. This encodes CASSLGISYEQYF. Full variable domain (rest looked up from reference TRBV7-2 and TRBJ2-7): GAGVSQSPSNKVTEKGKDVELRCDPISGHTALYWYRQSLGQGLEFLIYFQGNSAPDKSGLPSDRFSAERTGGSVSTLTIQRTQQEDSAVYLCASSLGISYEQYFGPGTRLTVT.

This clonotype was recorded at least ten times. This chain uses TRBV29-1 with TRBJ2-7; 12 bases line up with TRBD2. Germline loops: CDR1 SQVTM, CDR2 ANQGSEA. Trimming cost V 6 bases and J 3 bases; bases outside gene matches: 3. The CDR3 is 13 amino acids. The CDR3 here is CSVRTSGNYEQYF. The CDR3 region has the DNA TGCAGCGTACGGACTAGCGGGAACTACGAGCAGTACTTC.

This clonotype was recorded many times. Here the CDR3 reads CASSSLTDGANVLTF. Here the CDR3 DNA reads TGTGCCAGCAGTTCACTCACGGACGGGGCCAACGTCCTGACTTTC. The chain joins TRBV12-3 or TRBV12-4 to TRBJ2-6; D gene ambiguous. Between the trimmed V and J ends, which lost 4 bases and 4 bases, there was a span of 11 bases. The CDR3 runs 15 residues.

The table lists this clonotype with many counts. The J gene is TRBJ2-2, the V gene TRBV12-5; D remains ambiguous. V was cut by 5 bases and J by 0 bases, with 4 bases left in between. CDR3 length: 13 amino acids. CDR1 LGHNT and CDR2 FRNRAP come from the germline V gene. CDR3 in amino acids: CASGRTNTGELFF. CDR3 in DNA: TGTGCTAGTGGTCGAACGAACACCGGGGAGCTGTTTTTT.

This clonotype turned up a few times. The CDR3, as DNA: TGTGCCAGCAGTTTATGGGGACAGGGCGAGCAGTACTTC. This encodes CASSLWGQGEQYF. V usage is TRBV12-3 or TRBV12-4 and J usage is TRBJ2-7; 9 nucleotides match TRBD1. The trim removed 2 bases at V and 6 bases at J, leaving 2 bases unmatched. The CDR3 runs 13 residues.

The J gene is TRBJ2-3, the V gene TRBV5-1; D uncertain. Trimming left V 8 bases short and J 0 bases short, with 16 bases between. Per germline, CDR1 SGHRS and CDR2 YFSETQ. This CDR3 spans 15 amino acids. The CDR3 spells CASRIRAASTDTQYF. The CDR3 nucleotides read TGCGCCAGTAGGATAAGGGCAGCTAGCACAGATACGCAGTATTTT.

This clonotype occurred many times. V gene TRBV28 combines with J gene TRBJ2-5; no clear D gene. The V end was cut by 5 bases, the J end by 5 bases, with 9 bases between. This CDR3 is 12 amino acids long. Germline CDR1 MDHEN, CDR2 SYDVKM. As DNA, the CDR3 is TGTGCCAGCAGTGATTACCGGGAGACCCAGTACTTC. It specifies CASSDYRETQYF.

The chain carries TRBV6-2 or TRBV6-3 and TRBJ2-3; D is ambiguous. The V gene's germline CDR1 is MNHEY and CDR2 SVGEGT. V was trimmed by 2 bases and J by 4 bases, leaving 10 bases between them. The CDR3 covers 14 residues. The CDR3 nucleotides are TGTGCCAGCAGTTACAGCTCTCTTCCAGATACGCAGTATTTT. This sequence encodes CASSYSSLPDTQYF.

This clonotype was detected many times. This rearrangement joins TRBV6-1 to TRBJ1-5; 7 nucleotides align to TRBD1. Trimming removed 7 bases from V and 6 bases from J; junction bases left unmatched: 9. The length of the CDR3 is 14 residues. CDR1 is MNHNS and CDR2 is SASEGT in the germline V gene. This CDR3 reads CASNNRGLGQPQHF. Written as DNA, the CDR3 is TGTGCCAGCAATAACAGGGGACTGGGTCAGCCCCAGCATTTT.

This clonotype appeared many times. The chain couples TRBV7-2 to TRBJ1-1; D gene ambiguous. The CDR3 is 13 amino acids. Germline CDR1 reads SGHTA; CDR2 reads FQGNSA. The germline V and J ends were trimmed by 2 bases and 8 bases, with 12 bases remaining between them. CDR3 sequence: CASSLRPMNEAFF. The CDR3 DNA sequence: TGTGCCAGCAGCTTAAGGCCCATGAACGAAGCTTTCTTT.

At least ten counts were recorded for this clonotype. The chain couples TRBV5-5 to TRBJ2-1; D is perhaps TRBD1 (6 bases). Deletions cut 1 base from V and 2 bases from J, with 10 bases between. CDR1 is SGHKS and CDR2 is YYEKEE in the germline V gene (reference sequence). The CDR3 extends over 15 amino acids. CDR3 in DNA: TGTGCCAGCAGCTTGAGTCCAGGGGCCTACAATGAGCAGTTCTTC. Protein product: CASSLSPGAYNEQFF.

Many counts were recorded for this clonotype. V gene TRBV5-1 combines with J gene TRBJ2-1; TRBD1 aligns across 8 bases. CDR1 is SGHRS, CDR2 YFSETQ, per germline. With 4 bases clipped from V and 9 bases from J, the junction kept 12 bases outside the gene matches. This CDR3 contains 15 residues. Here the CDR3 reads CASSPQGQGSAEQFF. CDR3 DNA: TGCGCCAGCAGCCCACAAGGACAGGGTTCGGCTGAGCAGTTCTTC.

This clonotype has ten or more counts. V gene TRBV20-1 combines with J gene TRBJ2-5; 9 bases agree with TRBD2. Germline CDR1 is DFQATT and CDR2 is SNEGSKA (reference sequence). The CDR3 has 16 amino acids. V lost 5 bases and J lost 4; bases outside the gene matches: 14. This CDR3 is CSAPSTPQAGGETQYF. In DNA form, the CDR3 reads TGCAGTGCTCCTTCCACGCCGCAAGCGGGAGGAGAGACCCAGTACTTC.

Ten or more counts support this clonotype. J is TRBJ1-5 and V is TRBV6-1; D may be TRBD1 (6 bases). Trimming took off 6 bases at V and 2 bases at J, with 17 bases between the two ends. The CDR3 is 16 amino acids. CDR1 MNHNS and CDR2 SASEGT come from the germline V gene. The CDR3: CASRLQGGSRNQPQHF. Written as DNA, the CDR3 is TGTGCCAGCAGGCTACAGGGAGGCTCTCGCAATCAGCCCCAGCATTTT.

This clonotype was found a few times. J is TRBJ2-7 and V is TRBV21-1; no check of the table's D call, TRBD2, against the DNA was made. TRBV21-1 is a pseudogene. This CDR3 has 17 residues. This CDR3 is CASSALAGGIRPYEQYF. CDR3 nucleotide sequence: TGTGCCAGCAGCGCACTAGCGGGAGGGATTAGACCCTACGAGCAGTACTTC.

This chain joins TRBV2 and TRBJ2-1, with TRBD2 matching over 7 bases. Germline lookup yields CDR1 SNHLY and CDR2 FYNNEI. Trimming removed 2 bases from V and 2 bases from J; junction bases left unmatched: 3. The CDR3 is 15 residues long. The CDR3: CASSERGLPYNEQFF. The CDR3 DNA follows: TGTGCCAGCAGTGAAAGGGGACTACCCTACAATGAGCAGTTCTTC. Full variable domain (rest looked up from reference TRBV2 and TRBJ2-1): EPEVTQTPSHQVTQMGQEVILRCVPISNHLYFYWYRQILGQKVEFLVSFYNNEISEKSEIFDDQFSVERPDGSNFTLKIRSTKLEDSAMYFCASSERGLPYNEQFFGPGTRLTVL.

This rearrangement joins TRBV5-1 to TRBJ2-7; 8 nucleotides agree with TRBD2. This CDR3 contains 15 residues. With V trimmed by 2 bases and J by 3 bases, 7 bases remained unmatched. Germline V gives CDR1 SGHRS, CDR2 YFSETQ. For the CDR3, the DNA is TGCGCCAGCAGCTTCGACGGGGGGGAGATCTACGAGCAGTACTTC. Translated: CASSFDGGEIYEQYF. Variable domain in full (rest from reference TRBV5-1 and TRBJ2-7): KAGVTQTPRYLIKTRGQQVTLSCSPISGHRSVSWYQQTPGQGLQFLFEYFSETQRNKGNFPGRFSGRQFSNSRSEMNVSTLELGDSALYLCASSFDGGEIYEQYFGPGTRLTVT.

The table lists this clonotype with many counts. The rearrangement joins TRBV9 to TRBJ1-2; D is ambiguous. The CDR3 extends over 13 amino acids. Per the germline V gene, CDR1 is SGDLS and CDR2 is YYNGEE. Trimming shortened V by 0 bases and J by 6 bases, and 9 bases separated the two germline ends. DNA for the CDR3: TGTGCCAGCAGCGTAGGGACCTTAAATGGCTACACCTTC. This translates into CASSVGTLNGYTF.

This clonotype was observed many times. This rearrangement joins TRBV7-9 to TRBJ2-7; weak D call: TRBD2 (6 bases). Germline V CDR1 and CDR2: SEHNR, FQNEAQ (reference sequence). The CDR3 runs 12 residues. The V and J ends lost 1 base and 9 bases respectively, with 10 bases between them. The CDR3 is CASSLGRDLQYF. The CDR3 nucleotides read TGTGCCAGCAGCTTAGGGCGGGACTTGCAGTACTTC. The variable domain in full, with the rest retrieved from reference TRBV7-9 and TRBJ2-7, is DTGVSQNPRHKITKRGQNVTFRCDPISEHNRLYWYRQTLGQGPEFLTYFQNEAQLEKSRLLSDRFSAERPKGSFSTLEIQRTEQGDSAMYLCASSLGRDLQYFGPGTRLTVT.

This clonotype appeared many times. The chain employs TRBV4-3 and TRBJ2-3; possibly TRBD1 or TRBD2 for D (5 bases each). CDR3 length: 14 residues. Germline V gene sequence: CDR1 LGHNA, CDR2 YSLEER. Trimming took off 0 bases at V and 9 bases at J, with 13 bases between the two ends. CDR3 region: CASSQDPGTQTQYF. Here the CDR3 DNA reads TGCGCCAGCAGCCAAGATCCTGGGACGCAAACGCAGTATTTT.

This clonotype has at least ten counts. The chain uses TRBV5-1 and TRBJ1-2, with TRBD1 identical over 8 bases. The germline V gene has CDR1 SGHRS and CDR2 YFSETQ. The CDR3 has 16 amino acids. V was pared by 3 bases and J by 5 bases, with 12 bases of the junction left unmatched. The CDR3 DNA is TGCGCCAGCAGCTCACCCTCCGGGACAGGTGATTATGGCTACACCTTC. Its translation: CASSSPSGTGDYGYTF.

This clonotype has a count of ten or more. CDR3 protein: CASSVAGMNTGELFF. In DNA, the CDR3 is TGTGCCAGCAGCGTAGCGGGGATGAACACCGGGGAGCTGTTTTTT. The chain joins TRBV9 to TRBJ2-2, with TRBD2 as a possible D gene (5 bases). The CDR3 spans 15 residues. The germline V gene encodes CDR1 SGDLS and CDR2 YYNGEE. Trimming removed 0 bases at V and 1 base at J, with 7 bases between.

This clonotype occurred many times. The chain has TRBV29-1 and TRBJ1-5, with 7 positions matching TRBD1. This CDR3 has 12 residues. V lost 8 bases, J lost 7 bases, and 8 bases stayed unmatched. Looked up from germline, CDR1 is SQVTM and CDR2 is ANQGSEA. The CDR3 sequence is CSTGTAGQPQHF. DNA for the CDR3: TGCAGCACCGGGACAGCCGGCCAGCCCCAGCATTTT.

This clonotype was counted at least ten times. V and J are TRBV28 and TRBJ1-1, with D unresolved. The V gene lost 5 bases and the J gene lost 3 bases, with 7 bases spanning the gap. This CDR3 is 12 amino acids long. Germline lookup yields CDR1 MDHEN and CDR2 SYDVKM. In nucleotides, the CDR3 is TGTGCCAGCAGTCTCCCGGACACTGAAGCTTTCTTT. Encoded protein: CASSLPDTEAFF.